Listed below are T cell receptor beta chains from one sample, sequenced in a study of a mutant IDH1 vaccine in newly diagnosed glioma. These receptors lack a known antigen. Sequenced by immunoSEQ multiplex PCR; TCRdb stores in-frame clones only, minus some. The sample lists 40,000 to 55,000 clones, around 78% occurring once. The specimen was PBMCs, collected from a glioma patient whose treatment included an IDH1 peptide vaccine. These receptors were collected from a man between 35 and 55 years old with glioma. Both conserved end residues are part of each CDR3. The order of the fields is J gene, V gene, clone size, D gene, CDR3 protein, CDR3 DNA. The D gene is left open where the match is weak. Size tells how often a clone was seen (once, few, many) or the class of an expanded clone, and some rows leave it out.

j_call: TRBJ2-2; v_call: TRBV27; clone_size: NA; d_call: TRBD1; cdr3_aa: CASSPTDRGDTGELFF; cdr3_nt: TGTGCCAGCAGTCCGACGGACAGGGGGGACACCGGGGAGCTGTTTTTT
j_call: TRBJ1-1; v_call: TRBV5-1; clone_size: NA; d_call: TRBD1; cdr3_aa: CASSPRTGQNTEAFF; cdr3_nt: TGCGCCAGCAGCCCAAGGACAGGCCAGAACACTGAAGCTTTCTTT
j_call: TRBJ2-3; v_call: TRBV5-1; clone_size: NA; d_call: TRBD1; cdr3_aa: CASSLGQATDTQYF; cdr3_nt: TGCGCCAGCAGCTTAGGACAGGCCACAGATACGCAGTATTTT
j_call: TRBJ2-3; v_call: TRBV10-2; clone_size: NA; d_call: TRBD1; cdr3_aa: CASRVTGGAFDTQYF; cdr3_nt: TGCGCCAGCAGGGTGACAGGGGGCGCATTTGATACGCAGTATTTT
j_call: TRBJ1-1; v_call: TRBV5-4; clone_size: few; d_call: NA; cdr3_aa: CASSFRQLNTEAFF; cdr3_nt: TGTGCCAGCAGCTTTAGACAGCTGAACACTGAAGCTTTCTTT
j_call: TRBJ2-2; v_call: TRBV5-1; clone_size: NA; d_call: NA; cdr3_aa: CASSLDGIYTGELFF; cdr3_nt: TGCGCCAGCAGCTTGGATGGGATTTACACCGGGGAGCTGTTTTTT
j_call: TRBJ2-3; v_call: TRBV5-3; clone_size: NA; d_call: TRBD1; cdr3_aa: CARSLGQGQSDTQYF; cdr3_nt: TGTGCCAGAAGCCTGGGACAGGGTCAGTCAGATACGCAGTATTTT
j_call: TRBJ2-1; v_call: TRBV7-2; clone_size: NA; d_call: TRBD2; cdr3_aa: CASIRTQAGREQFF; cdr3_nt: TGTGCCAGCATCCGAACCCAAGCGGGGAGGGAGCAGTTCTTC
j_call: TRBJ2-5; v_call: TRBV7-8; clone_size: NA; d_call: NA; cdr3_aa: CASTPGWTETQYF; cdr3_nt: TGTGCCAGCACCCCGGGGTGGACAGAGACCCAGTACTTC
j_call: TRBJ1-1; v_call: TRBV27; clone_size: NA; d_call: NA; cdr3_aa: CASSIDEWGTEAFF; cdr3_nt: TGTGCCAGCAGTATCGACGAATGGGGCACTGAAGCTTTCTTT
j_call: TRBJ2-3; v_call: TRBV18; clone_size: few; d_call: TRBD2; cdr3_aa: CASSSSRGSPDTQYF; cdr3_nt: TGTGCCAGCTCATCGAGCCGCGGGAGCCCAGATACGCAGTATTTT